This is a list of T cell receptor beta chains from one sample in a study of blood T cell repertoires in COVID-19. TCRdb's table, derived via immunoSEQ multiplex PCR, lists solely in-frame clones and lacks some. In the table there are 250,000 to 350,000 clones, roughly 90% of which are singletons. The sample taken for sequencing was peripheral blood. The source of these receptors is a woman aged 50 to 65 with active or convalescent COVID-19. Both conserved end residues are part of each CDR3. Fields, in order: CDR3 protein, CDR3 DNA, D gene, V gene, clone size, J gene. D genes are given only for firm matches. Expanded clones are given a class, and other clones once, few, many or no size at all.

cdr3_aa: CARSLGAFNEQFF
cdr3_nt: TGTGCCAGAAGCTTGGGGGCGTTCAATGAGCAGTTCTTC
d_call: .
v_call: TRBV5-3
clone_size: .
j_call: TRBJ2-1

cdr3_aa: CASSLFPGVRAGELFF
cdr3_nt: TGTGCCAGCAGTTTATTCCCAGGGGTAAGGGCCGGGGAGCTGTTTTTT
d_call: .
v_call: TRBV27
clone_size: .
j_call: TRBJ2-2

cdr3_aa: CASRLRATNEKLFF
cdr3_nt: TGTGCCAGCCGTTTACGGGCAACTAATGAAAAACTGTTTTTT
d_call: .
v_call: TRBV27
clone_size: .
j_call: TRBJ1-4

cdr3_aa: CASQGAMEEKLFF
cdr3_nt: TGTGCCAGCCAGGGGGCGATGGAGGAAAAACTGTTTTTT
d_call: TRBD1
v_call: TRBV5-4
clone_size: .
j_call: TRBJ1-4

cdr3_aa: CASSVRWARLAGSAGSEDTQYF
cdr3_nt: TGTGCCAGCAGTGTTCGGTGGGCGAGACTAGCGGGGAGCGCCGGGTCTGAAGATACGCAGTATTTT
d_call: TRBD2
v_call: TRBV2
clone_size: .
j_call: TRBJ2-3

cdr3_aa: CASSARQGPEAFF
cdr3_nt: TGTGCCAGTAGTGCCCGACAGGGGCCTGAAGCTTTCTTT
d_call: TRBD1
v_call: TRBV19
clone_size: once
j_call: TRBJ1-1

cdr3_aa: CSLIIGDSFVYEQYF
cdr3_nt: TGCAGCCTAATCATCGGGGACAGTTTTGTGTACGAGCAGTACTTC
d_call: TRBD1
v_call: TRBV29-1
clone_size: once
j_call: TRBJ2-7

cdr3_aa: CASSPEGTGYTF
cdr3_nt: TGCGCCAGCAGCCCCGAGGGCACTGGCTACACCTTC
d_call: .
v_call: TRBV4-1
clone_size: .
j_call: TRBJ1-2

cdr3_aa: CASSFGMGQRGETQYF
cdr3_nt: TGTGCCAGCAGTTTTGGGATGGGACAGAGGGGAGAGACCCAGTACTTC
d_call: TRBD1
v_call: TRBV6-2/TRBV6-3
clone_size: .
j_call: TRBJ2-5

cdr3_aa: CASSYLNRPNTEAFF
cdr3_nt: TGTGCCAGCAGTTACTTAAACAGACCGAACACTGAAGCTTTCTTT
d_call: .
v_call: TRBV6-2/TRBV6-3
clone_size: .
j_call: TRBJ1-1